The 17 T cell receptor beta chains below all came from one sample that was sequenced in a study of T cells in Graves' hyperthyroidism and ophthalmopathy. RNA transcripts gave rise to amplified TCR beta CDR3 regions. The TCR CDR3 first-round RT-PCR relied on the HTBI primer set. From the multiplex PCR reads, TCRdb called clonotypes with MiXCR, one entry per CDR3 protein. The sample lists about 840,000 distinct CDR3 sequences, 35% to 40% occurring once. The sample comprised blood. The origin of the receptors is a man between 18 and 29 years old with Graves' hyperthyroidism.

Worth noting for this clonotype: A much bigger clone sits one base away, suggesting this may be a read error. The V and J genes are TRBV7-2 and TRBJ2-7; the D is unclear. Germline V gene lookup returns CDR1 SGHTA and CDR2 FQGNSA. CDR3 size: 11 residues. The CDR3: CASNLDTEQYF. The CDR3 bases are TGTGCCAGCAACTTAGATACCGAGCAGTACTTC.

At least ten counts were recorded for this clonotype. The chain is built from TRBV12-3 or TRBV12-4 and TRBJ1-4; no clear D gene. The CDR3 covers 14 residues. The germline V and J ends were trimmed by 6 bases and 8 bases, with 16 bases remaining between them. CDR3: CASSLSRLGEKLFF. The CDR3 DNA reads as TGTGCCAGCAGCCTCAGTCGATTGGGAGAAAAACTGTTTTTT.

The chain carries TRBV19 and TRBJ1-4, with no clear D. The germline gives CDR1 LNHDA, CDR2 SQIVND (reference sequence). Trimming took off 5 bases at V and 3 bases at J, with 13 bases between the two ends. The CDR3 is made up of 15 amino acids. CDR3 amino acids: CASSPRVAANEKLFF. The CDR3 DNA sequence: TGTGCCAGTAGTCCGAGGGTCGCGGCTAATGAAAAACTGTTTTTT. The entire variable domain, with the rest obtained from reference TRBV19 and TRBJ1-4, is as follows: DGGITQSPKYLFRKEGQNVTLSCEQNLNHDAMYWYRQDPGQGLRLIYYSQIVNDFQKGDIAEGYSVSREKKESFPLTVTSAQKNPTAFYLCASSPRVAANEKLFFGSGTQLSVL.

CDR3 region: CASSPNPLPSYEQYF. The CDR3 nucleotides are TGTGCCAGTAGTCCCAACCCTCTTCCGTCCTACGAGCAGTACTTC. The J gene is TRBJ2-7, the V gene TRBV19; D uncertain. V lost 5 bases to trimming and J lost 1 base, with 15 bases between them. The germline gives CDR1 LNHDA, CDR2 SQIVND (reference sequence). The CDR3 has 15 residues.

The rearrangement joins TRBV29-1 to TRBJ1-2, with D possibly matching TRBD1 (6 bases). V was clipped by 7 bases and J by 5 bases, with 14 bases between them. CDR1 and CDR2 (germline): SQVTM, ANQGSEA. The length of the CDR3 is 12 residues. CDR3 amino acids: CSEHRVPYGYTF. The CDR3 DNA follows: TGCAGCGAGCACAGGGTTCCGTATGGCTACACCTTC. The complete variable domain, with remaining parts taken from reference TRBV29-1 and TRBJ1-2, reads SAVISQKPSRDICQRGTSLTIQCQVDSQVTMMFWYRQQPGQSLTLIATANQGSEATYESGFVIDKFPISRPNLTFSTLTVSNMSPEDSSIYLCSEHRVPYGYTFGSGTRLTVV.

This chain connects TRBV5-5 to TRBJ1-1, with D possibly matching TRBD1 (6 bases). CDR3 length: 14 amino acids. Germline V gives CDR1 SGHKS, CDR2 YYEKEE (reference sequence). Trimming shortened V by 0 bases and J by 6 bases, and 12 bases separated the two germline ends. CDR3: CASSLDRVMAEAFF. The CDR3 region has the DNA TGTGCCAGCAGCTTGGACAGGGTTATGGCTGAAGCTTTCTTT.

This clonotype was seen a handful of times. The rearrangement uses TRBV12-3 or TRBV12-4 and TRBJ1-2; 7 bases fit TRBD1. There are 14 residues in the CDR3. The V and J ends lost 7 bases and 0 bases, in that order; junction bases with no gene match: 5. The CDR3 protein is CASTSGTANYGYTF. In DNA form, the CDR3 reads TGTGCCAGCACATCTGGGACAGCTAACTATGGCTACACCTTC.

This clonotype was detected many times. DNA for the CDR3: TGTGCCAGCAGCACGGACAGCCGCTCTGGAAACACCATATATTTT. It yields the protein CASSTDSRSGNTIYF. The chain is built from TRBV7-6 and TRBJ1-3, with D possibly matching TRBD1 (6 bases). V was trimmed by 5 bases and J by 0 bases, leaving 11 bases between them. The CDR3 is made up of 15 amino acids. The germline gives CDR1 SGHVS, CDR2 FNYEAQ.

This clonotype was seen more than once but under ten times. The chain combines TRBV5-6 with TRBJ1-2; D perhaps matches TRBD1 (5 bases). Looked up from germline, CDR1 is SGHDT and CDR2 is YYEEEE. The CDR3 contains 16 residues. V lost 2 bases and J 5 bases, leaving 19 bases between the germline ends. The CDR3 spells CASSFQYRQRVYGYTF. The CDR3 nucleotides read TGTGCCAGCAGCTTCCAATACAGGCAGCGGGTTTATGGCTACACCTTC.

Only a few counts were recorded for this clonotype. One base away lies a much larger clone, so this may be a sequencing read error. The chain uses TRBV6-1 and TRBJ1-1; D not resolved. The germline V and J ends were trimmed by 2 bases and 0 bases, with 4 bases remaining between them. Germline V gene data show CDR1 as MNHNS and CDR2 as SASEGT. The CDR3 contains 13 residues. The CDR3 DNA follows: TGTGCCAGCAGTGAAATGATGAACACTGAAGCTTTCTTT. Translating it yields CASSEMMNTEAFF.

The rearrangement joins TRBV20-1 to TRBJ1-1; D is perhaps TRBD1 (5 bases). Trimming removed 3 bases from V and 3 bases from J, with 14 bases in between. This CDR3 comprises 14 residues. Germline values: CDR1 DFQATT, CDR2 SNEGSKA (reference sequence). As DNA, the CDR3 is TGCAGTGCTAGCCCGGGGGTTTGGGACACTGAAGCTTTCTTT. Translation: CSASPGVWDTEAFF.

V gene TRBV7-4 combines with J gene TRBJ2-5; TRBD1 matches at 7 bases. The CDR3 has 15 amino acids. The trim removed 1 base at V and 2 bases at J, leaving 4 bases unmatched. CDR1 is SGHVT and CDR2 is SQSDAQ in the germline V gene. The CDR3 nucleotides are TGTGCCAGCAGCTTAGAGGTCAGGGGGCAAGAGACCCAGTACTTC. This gives the protein CASSLEVRGQETQYF.

The V call is TRBV7-9, the J call TRBJ2-5; 9 nucleotides agree with TRBD2. CDR3 length: 17 residues. V shed 5 bases, J shed 4 bases, and the junction held 14 bases outside the gene matches. Germline V gene sequence: CDR1 SEHNR, CDR2 FQNEAQ (reference sequence). The CDR3 reads CASSPFGKRGERETQYF. The CDR3 DNA is TGTGCCAGCAGCCCTTTTGGGAAGCGGGGGGAAAGAGAGACCCAGTACTTC. The entire variable domain, with the rest obtained from reference TRBV7-9 and TRBJ2-5, is as follows: DTGVSQNPRHKITKRGQNVTFRCDPISEHNRLYWYRQTLGQGPEFLTYFQNEAQLEKSRLLSDRFSAERPKGSFSTLEIQRTEQGDSAMYLCASSPFGKRGERETQYFGPGTRLLVL.

This clonotype has a count of ten or more. The chain recombines TRBV9 with TRBJ1-1; D unclear. From germline, CDR1 is SGDLS and CDR2 YYNGEE. This CDR3 region has 13 residues. The V and J ends lost 0 bases and 7 bases respectively, with 10 bases between them. The CDR3 DNA follows: TGTGCCAGCAGCGTAGGAAGTGGCGGTGAAGCTTTCTTT. This encodes CASSVGSGGEAFF.

Concerning this clonotype: A much larger clone differs by one base, so this may be a read error. The rearrangement joins TRBV10-3 to TRBJ1-4, with a possible D match to TRBD1 (5 bases). This CDR3 is 13 amino acids long. Germline V gene data show CDR1 as ENHRY and CDR2 as SYGVKD. CDR3: CATGPESNEKLLF. CDR3 nucleotides: TGTGCCACGGGGCCGGAATCTAATGAAAAACTGCTTTTT.

This clonotype came up many times. The CDR3, as DNA: TGTGCCAGCAGGTCCTGGGGGTTTGACACTGAAGCTTTCTTT. Protein: CASRSWGFDTEAFF. The chain carries TRBV7-9 and TRBJ1-1; D is perhaps TRBD1 (5 bases). V shed 6 bases and J shed 3 bases, with 14 bases lying between them. The germline V gene encodes CDR1 SEHNR and CDR2 FQNEAQ (reference sequence). This CDR3 has 14 residues.

Worth noting for this clonotype: The junction does not match germline at one end; this may be a read error. The rearrangement joins TRBV5-1 to TRBJ2-5, with 10 bases aligning to TRBD2. The CDR3 is 13 amino acids. Germline V gives CDR1 SGHRS, CDR2 YFSETQ. CDR3 amino acids: CASSSTISGGPLF. For the CDR3, the DNA is TGCGCCAGCAGCTCTACGATTAGCGGGGGGCCCCTCTTC.